The 6 T cell receptor beta chains in this list originate from one sample, sequenced in a study of blood T cell repertoires in COVID-19. The assay was immunoSEQ multiplex PCR, and TCRdb's table has in-frame clones only and misses some. Among 150,000 to 200,000 clones listed, roughly 90% were seen once. Sequencing was done on a sample of PBMCs or T cells enriched from blood (not recorded which). The source is a woman under 30 who had recovered from COVID-19.

The V call is TRBV19, the J call TRBJ1-2; D is possibly TRBD1 (6 bases). The germline gives CDR1 LNHDA, CDR2 SQIVND (reference sequence). V lost 7 bases and J lost 4, with 16 bases in between. The CDR3 loop spans 14 amino acids. The CDR3 reads CASTMDRDSYGYTF. The CDR3 bases are TGTGCCAGTACTATGGACAGAGACTCCTATGGCTACACCTTC.

The chain employs TRBV28 and TRBJ2-5; 10 bases are a match to TRBD2. This CDR3 contains 17 residues. The V and J ends lost 6 bases and 5 bases, in that order; junction bases with no gene match: 15. Looked up from germline, CDR1 is MDHEN and CDR2 is SYDVKM. DNA for the CDR3: TGTGCCAGCAGCTTAGCGGGAGGTGTTAGGGGACGCGAGACCCAGTACTTC. Translating gives CASSLAGGVRGRETQYF.

In its sample, this clone was seen once. This sequence joins TRBV14 and TRBJ1-1; D call uncertain. The CDR3 totals 14 residues. Germline-derived CDR1 and CDR2 are SGHDN and FVKESK. Trimming cost V 4 bases and J 1 base, with 10 bases left between them. In DNA form, the CDR3 reads TGTGCCAGCAGCCGAACATTGGCGAACACTGAAGCTTTCTTT. Translating gives CASSRTLANTEAFF.

This clone showed up just once. The V and J genes are TRBV4-1 and TRBJ1-5; TRBD1 matches 8 bases. The germline CDR1 and CDR2 sequences are MGHRA and YSYEKL. This CDR3 region has 15 residues. Trimming cost V 5 bases and J 6 bases; bases outside gene matches: 9. The DNA for the CDR3 is TGCGCCAGCAGCGTTAAATTCACAGGGGGTCAGCCCCAGCATTTT. Encoded protein: CASSVKFTGGQPQHF.

This chain links TRBV27 with TRBJ2-7; 12 positions agree with TRBD1. From germline, CDR1 is MNHEY and CDR2 SMNVEV (reference sequence). The CDR3 is 16 residues long. V was clipped by 3 bases and J by 3 bases; unmatched bases: 6. CDR3: CASSFSGQGANYEQYF. For the CDR3, the DNA is TGTGCCAGCAGTTTTTCGGGACAGGGGGCAAACTACGAGCAGTACTTC.

The genes are TRBV7-9 and TRBJ1-5; possible D gene TRBD1, 5 bases. CDR1 is SEHNR and CDR2 is FQNEAQ in the germline V gene (reference sequence). The CDR3 extends over 16 amino acids. Trimming took 1 base from V and 6 from J, leaving 16 bases between them. Written as DNA, the CDR3 is TGTGCCAGCAGCTTAGTTCTTTCCTCGGGGGGTCAGCCCCAGCATTTT. As protein: CASSLVLSSGGQPQHF.